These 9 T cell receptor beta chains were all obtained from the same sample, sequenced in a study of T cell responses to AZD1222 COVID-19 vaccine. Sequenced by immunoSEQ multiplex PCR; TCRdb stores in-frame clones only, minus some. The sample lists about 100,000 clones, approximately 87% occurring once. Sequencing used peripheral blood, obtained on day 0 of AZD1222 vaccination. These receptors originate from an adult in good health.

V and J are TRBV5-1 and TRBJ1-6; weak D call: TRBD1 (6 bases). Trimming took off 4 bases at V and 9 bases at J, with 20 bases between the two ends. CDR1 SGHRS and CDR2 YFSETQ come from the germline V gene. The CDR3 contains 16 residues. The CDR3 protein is CASSPRMAGVSSPLHF. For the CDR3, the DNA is TGCGCCAGCAGCCCTCGGATGGCAGGGGTTAGTTCACCCCTCCACTTT.

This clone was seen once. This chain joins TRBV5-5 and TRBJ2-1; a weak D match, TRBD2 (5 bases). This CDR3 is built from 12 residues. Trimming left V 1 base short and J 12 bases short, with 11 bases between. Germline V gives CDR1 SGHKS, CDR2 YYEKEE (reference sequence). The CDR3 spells CASSLFFGVQFF. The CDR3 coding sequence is TGTGCCAGCAGCTTGTTTTTCGGGGTGCAGTTCTTC.

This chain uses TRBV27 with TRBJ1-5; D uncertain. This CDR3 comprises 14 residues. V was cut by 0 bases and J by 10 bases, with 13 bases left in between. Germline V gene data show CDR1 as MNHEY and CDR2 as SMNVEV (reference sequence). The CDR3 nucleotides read TGTGCCAGCAGTTTATCGTCCCGCCGGACCCCCCAGCATTTT. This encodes CASSLSSRRTPQHF.

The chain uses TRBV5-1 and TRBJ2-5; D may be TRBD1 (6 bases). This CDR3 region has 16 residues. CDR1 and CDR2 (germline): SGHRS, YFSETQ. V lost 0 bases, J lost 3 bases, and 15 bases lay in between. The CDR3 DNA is TGCGCCAGCAGCTTGGGTGTAGGGACAACCGAAGAGACCCAGTACTTC. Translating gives CASSLGVGTTEETQYF.

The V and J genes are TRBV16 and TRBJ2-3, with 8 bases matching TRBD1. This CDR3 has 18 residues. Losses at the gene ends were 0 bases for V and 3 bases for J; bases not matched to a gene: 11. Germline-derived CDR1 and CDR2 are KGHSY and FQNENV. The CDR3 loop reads CASSQSPPTGAGTDTQYF. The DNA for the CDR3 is TGTGCCAGCAGCCAATCTCCCCCGACAGGGGCGGGTACAGATACGCAGTATTTT.

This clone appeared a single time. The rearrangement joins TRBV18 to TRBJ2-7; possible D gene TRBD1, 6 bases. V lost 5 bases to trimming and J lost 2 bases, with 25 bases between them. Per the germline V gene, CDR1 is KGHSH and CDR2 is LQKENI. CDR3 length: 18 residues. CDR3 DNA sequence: TGTGCCAGCTCATTCGGCCTCCCTGGACAGAGACACGCCTACGAGCAGTACTTC. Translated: CASSFGLPGQRHAYEQYF.

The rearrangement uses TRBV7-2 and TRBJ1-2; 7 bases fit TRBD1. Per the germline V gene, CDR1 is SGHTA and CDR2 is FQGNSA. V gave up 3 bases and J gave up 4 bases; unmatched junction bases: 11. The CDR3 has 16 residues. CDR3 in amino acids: CASSFRGQLPFYGYTF. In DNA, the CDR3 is TGTGCCAGCAGCTTTAGGGGACAGCTACCCTTCTATGGCTACACCTTC.

This CDR3 is CASSERTGVWETQYF. CDR3 coding DNA: TGTGCCAGCAGTGAGCGGACAGGGGTGTGGGAGACCCAGTACTTC. The chain joins TRBV6-1 to TRBJ2-5, with 9 bases that match TRBD1. Per germline, CDR1 MNHNS and CDR2 SASEGT. V was pared by 3 bases and J by 5 bases, with 7 bases of the junction left unmatched. There are 15 residues in the CDR3.

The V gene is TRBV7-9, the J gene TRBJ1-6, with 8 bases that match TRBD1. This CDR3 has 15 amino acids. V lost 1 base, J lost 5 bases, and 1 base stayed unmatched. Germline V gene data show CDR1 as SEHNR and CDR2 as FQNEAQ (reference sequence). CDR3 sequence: CASSLVTGDNSPLHF. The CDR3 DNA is TGTGCCAGCAGCTTAGTGACAGGGGATAATTCACCCCTCCACTTT.